The clone carrying this T cell receptor beta chain has just a few counts. Its antigen is unidentified. Its ends do not fully match the called genes, so a read error is possible. This entry comes from a study of cytomegalovirus exposure and HLA in healthy donors. The PCR made use of 60 Vbeta and 13 Jbeta primers. Produced via immunoSEQ multiplex PCR; TCRdb's table is partial and in-frame only. The data show 100,000 to 150,000 clones, with roughly three quarters seen just once and 1.5% held by the top ten. Points from the study as a whole: There were about 160 TCR beta chains listed as cytomegalovirus-associated. Presence/absence analyses rested on an assumption that sequencing depth was roughly uniform across donors. Later analysis placed DRB1 highest and HLA-C lowest in TCR association rates, which differed by HLA locus. Many donors carried some public TCRs, although rarity characterized most TCR sequences.

The CDR3 loop spans 15 amino acids. Germline assignment: CDR1 SGHDT and CDR2 YYEEEE. Sequencing was performed on PBMCs. This TCR was recovered from a woman younger than 35 in good health and CMV-seronegative. The gene calls are TRBV5-6 and TRBJ2-5; D possibly corresponds to TRBD1 (6 bases). The CDR3 here is CASSLRGISGEAQYF. The CDR3 region has the DNA TGTGCCAGCAGTCTGAGGGGGATATCCGGAGAGGCCCAGTACTTC.